One and the same sample provided the 26 T cell receptor beta chains below, sequenced in a study of blood T cell repertoires in COVID-19. Measured with immunoSEQ multiplex PCR; TCRdb has only the in-frame clones, and not every one. The sample contains 95,000 to 120,000 clones, more than 75% of which appear only once. The sample taken for sequencing was peripheral blood. The receptor set was obtained from a middle-aged man with acute or convalescent COVID-19.

CDR3 nucleotide sequence: TGTGCCAGCAGCCCCCAGGGTGGAGTTGACTATGGCTACACCTTC. This encodes CASSPQGGVDYGYTF. The chain recombines TRBV3-1 (or the pseudogene TRBV3-2) with TRBJ1-2, with a possible D match to TRBD1 (5 bases). The germline V gene encodes CDR1 LGHDT and CDR2 YNNKEL (reference sequence). The V end lost 4 bases, the J end lost 3 bases, and 15 bases lay between the germline ends. The CDR3 contains 15 residues.

The chain carries TRBV5-6 and TRBJ2-7; maybe TRBD2 (5 bases). CDR1 and CDR2 from the germline V gene are SGHDT and YYEEEE. Trimming removed 10 bases at V and 3 bases at J, with 20 bases between. CDR3 length: 14 amino acids. DNA of the CDR3: TGTGCCTCGGAGGATTCATGGAACAGCTACGAGCAGTACTTC. It is translated as CASEDSWNSYEQYF.

By proportion, this clone is medium-sized. This chain connects TRBV15 to TRBJ1-5, with 10 bases identical to TRBD1. The CDR3 contains 15 residues. With 3 bases clipped from V and 7 bases from J, the junction kept 6 bases outside the gene matches. The germline CDR1 and CDR2 sequences are LNHNV and YYDKDF (reference sequence). CDR3 amino acids: CATSRGQGPGQPQHF. In DNA, the CDR3 is TGTGCCACCAGCAGGGGACAGGGGCCCGGGCAGCCCCAGCATTTT.

The V gene is TRBV7-9, the J gene TRBJ2-2; 8 bases agree with TRBD1. Germline assignment: CDR1 SEHNR and CDR2 FQNEAQ (reference sequence). The CDR3 has 14 amino acids. The junction had 6 bases not matched to a gene; V was cut back by 7 bases and J by 5 bases. The DNA of the CDR3 is TGTGCCAGCATTGGACAGGGTGGAACCGGGGAGCTGTTTTTT. Protein product: CASIGQGGTGELFF.

This chain connects TRBV24-1 to TRBJ1-3; D gene unclear. Germline lookup yields CDR1 KGHDR and CDR2 SFDVKD. The CDR3 is 15 residues long. V was shortened by 2 bases and J by 0 bases, with 7 bases between the two germline ends. The CDR3 spells CATSDSAGSGNTIYF. CDR3 DNA sequence: TGTGCCACCAGTGATTCGGCAGGCTCTGGAAACACCATATATTTT.

The genes are TRBV21-1 and TRBJ1-3; the tabulated D call, TRBD1, remains unverified against the DNA. TRBV21-1 is a pseudogene segment. The CDR3 totals 20 residues. The CDR3 reads CASSCIPGQGTEWPGNTIYF. For the CDR3, the DNA is TGTGCCAGCAGCTGTATACCGGGACAGGGGACTGAATGGCCTGGAAACACCATATATTTT.

The chain is built from TRBV24-1 and TRBJ1-2, with D unclear. V dropped 5 bases and J dropped 4 bases, with 16 bases sitting between them. The CDR3 is 15 amino acids. The germline V gene has CDR1 KGHDR and CDR2 SFDVKD. The CDR3 DNA reads as TGTGCCACCAGTGGGAGTGATCACGGGAGCTATGGCTACACCTTC. Protein: CATSGSDHGSYGYTF.

The V and J genes are TRBV9 and TRBJ1-1, with 8 bases that match TRBD1. J gave up 7 bases and V 4 bases, and 9 bases lay outside the gene matches. This CDR3 has 14 amino acids. Germline CDR1 and CDR2: SGDLS and YYNGEE. The CDR3 DNA reads as TGTGCCAGCAGCTTCCAGGACAGGGTAAATGAAGCTTTCTTT. Its protein product is CASSFQDRVNEAFF.

This rearrangement joins TRBV5-8 to TRBJ1-1; D is ambiguous. Per germline, CDR1 SGHTS and CDR2 YDEGEE. The CDR3 consists of 16 residues. V was shortened by 0 bases and J by 5 bases, with 17 bases between the two germline ends. CDR3 nucleotide sequence: TGTGCCAGCAGCTTGGCGGGTGGAAATATTAGGACTGAAGCTTTCTTT. Its protein product is CASSLAGGNIRTEAFF.

V is TRBV9 and J is TRBJ1-4, with D perhaps matching TRBD1 (5 bases). Germline V lookup: CDR1 SGDLS, CDR2 YYNGEE. The CDR3 totals 14 residues. V dropped 0 bases and J dropped 8 bases, with 11 bases sitting between them. The CDR3 region has the DNA TGTGCCAGCAGCGTAGACCAGGGTAAAGAAAAACTGTTTTTT. Protein: CASSVDQGKEKLFF.

The genes are TRBV19 and TRBJ1-5; TRBD1 agrees at 7 bases. In germline, CDR1 is LNHDA, CDR2 SQIVND (reference sequence). The CDR3 sequence is 13 residues long. After removal of 5 bases from V and 6 bases from J, the junction contained 4 bases not matched to a gene. The CDR3 region has the DNA TGTGCCAGTAGTTTCGACAGGGCTCAGCCCCAGCATTTT. Encoded protein: CASSFDRAQPQHF.

The rearrangement links TRBV4-1 to TRBJ1-2, with 10 bases fitting TRBD1. Trimming took 2 bases from V and 2 from J; bases not matched to a gene: 5. The germline V gene has CDR1 MGHRA and CDR2 YSYEKL. This CDR3 is 16 amino acids long. In nucleotides, the CDR3 is TGCGCCAGCAGCCAATTGCCGGGACAGGGGAACTATGGCTACACCTTC. The encoded protein is CASSQLPGQGNYGYTF.

CDR3 in DNA: TGTGCCAGCAGCTCGACAGGCGGGGAGCTGTTTTTT. It yields the protein CASSSTGGELFF. The rearrangement uses TRBV11-3 and TRBJ2-2; the D gene is possibly TRBD1 (6 bases). Germline CDR1 and CDR2: SGHNT and YENEEA. The germline V and J ends were trimmed by 4 bases and 7 bases, with 7 bases remaining between them. The CDR3 has 12 residues.

This clone was observed many times. The CDR3, as DNA: TGTGCCAGCAACGACCGGGACAGGGCGGCTGGAAACACCATATATTTT. This translates into CASNDRDRAAGNTIYF. V gene TRBV7-3 combines with J gene TRBJ1-3, with TRBD1 matching 9 bases. Germline V CDR1 and CDR2: SGHTA, FQGTGA. This CDR3 region has 16 residues. V shed 7 bases and J 2 bases; nucleotides not matched to a gene: 9. Complete variable domain (other parts from reference TRBV7-3 and TRBJ1-3): GAGVSQTPSNKVTEKGKYVELRCDPISGHTALYWYRQSLGQGPEFLIYFQGTGAADDSGLPNDRFFAVRPEGSVSTLKIQRTERGDSAVYLCASNDRDRAAGNTIYFGEGSWLTVV.

CDR3 in amino acids: CASSKAFWNRGRGANEKLFF. The CDR3 coding sequence is TGTGCCAGCAGCAAAGCTTTCTGGAACAGGGGGAGAGGGGCAAATGAAAAACTGTTTTTT. The chain employs TRBV21-1 and TRBJ1-4; the table's D call TRBD1 went unverified against the DNA. TRBV21-1 constitutes a pseudogene. This CDR3 contains 20 residues.

This chain connects TRBV2 to TRBJ2-2, with TRBD1 matching 8 bases. This CDR3 spans 15 amino acids. In germline, CDR1 is SNHLY, CDR2 FYNNEI. The V segment lost 10 bases and the J segment 5 bases; nucleotides outside the gene matches: 12. The chain's CDR3 is CATTETTGGTGELFF. Here the CDR3 DNA reads TGTGCCACCACCGAGACCACAGGGGGGACCGGGGAGCTGTTTTTT. The variable domain in full, with the rest retrieved from reference TRBV2 and TRBJ2-2, is EPEVTQTPSHQVTQMGQEVILRCVPISNHLYFYWYRQILGQKVEFLVSFYNNEISEKSEIFDDQFSVERPDGSNFTLKIRSTKLEDSAMYFCATTETTGGTGELFFGEGSRLTVL.

V and J are TRBV5-1 and TRBJ1-1, with 8 nucleotides matching TRBD1. Germline CDR1 is SGHRS and CDR2 is YFSETQ. The ends lost 4 bases at V and 5 bases at J; junction bases unmatched: 10. CDR3 length: 15 residues. The CDR3 region is CASSRFQGAVTEAFF. CDR3 sequence (DNA): TGCGCCAGCAGCAGATTCCAGGGGGCCGTAACTGAAGCTTTCTTT.

The chain uses TRBV6-1 and TRBJ1-2, with D possibly being TRBD1 (5 bases). The CDR3 runs 14 residues. V was trimmed by 2 bases and J by 8 bases, leaving 15 bases between them. Per germline, CDR1 MNHNS and CDR2 SASEGT. The CDR3 DNA reads TGTGCCAGCAGTGAACGTTATGGGGCGGAGGGCTACACCTTC. This sequence encodes CASSERYGAEGYTF.

This chain joins TRBV19 and TRBJ2-3, with TRBD2 matching over 11 bases. The J segment lost 5 bases and the V segment lost 5 bases, leaving 12 bases of the junction unmatched. CDR1 is LNHDA and CDR2 is SQIVND in the germline V gene (reference sequence). The CDR3 loop spans 17 amino acids. The CDR3 loop reads CASSPLPSGGRGDTQYF. CDR3 nucleotides: TGTGCCAGTAGTCCGCTCCCTAGCGGGGGGCGTGGAGATACGCAGTATTTT.

This sequence joins TRBV4-2 and TRBJ2-3, with 7 bases that match TRBD2. Germline CDR1 and CDR2: LGHNA and YNFKEQ. Trimming took 1 base from V and 4 from J; bases not matched to a gene: 5. The CDR3 is 15 residues long. The CDR3 coding sequence is TGTGCCAGCAGCCAAGTATCGCTAGCGGCAGATACGCAGTATTTT. Amino acid sequence: CASSQVSLAADTQYF.

The chain joins TRBV9 to TRBJ2-3; D might be TRBD2 (5 bases). This CDR3 comprises 16 residues. The ends were cut back, 0 bases at V and 2 bases at J, with 13 bases in the middle. The germline gives CDR1 SGDLS, CDR2 YYNGEE. CDR3: CASSVAGDYYTDTQYF. Written as DNA, the CDR3 is TGTGCCAGCAGCGTAGCTGGCGACTACTACACAGATACGCAGTATTTT.

V gene TRBV9 combines with J gene TRBJ2-7, with D perhaps TRBD1 (5 bases). Per the germline V gene, CDR1 is SGDLS and CDR2 is YYNGEE. CDR3 length: 15 residues. V lost 4 bases and J lost 4, with 18 bases in between. CDR3 region: CASSPGQGRLYEQYF. DNA for the CDR3: TGTGCCAGCAGCCCAGGCCAGGGAAGGCTTTACGAGCAGTACTTC.

V gene TRBV6-6 combines with J gene TRBJ2-2; 14 nucleotides align to TRBD2. The CDR3 sequence is 17 residues long. V was pared by 6 bases and J by 5 bases, with 8 bases of the junction left unmatched. The germline CDR1 and CDR2 sequences are MNHNY and SVGAGI (reference sequence). DNA for the CDR3: TGTGCCAGCAGGCGACTAGCGGGGGGGACGTTAACCGGGGAGCTGTTTTTT. It yields the protein CASRRLAGGTLTGELFF.

This clone is a singleton in its sample. Written as DNA, the CDR3 is TGCGCCAGCAGCCAGGGGCTATCAGGCGGGGGGTCCTACAATGAGCAGTTCTTC. It codes for CASSQGLSGGGSYNEQFF. V is TRBV4-1 and J is TRBJ2-1, with 8 bases aligning to TRBD2. Germline values: CDR1 MGHRA, CDR2 YSYEKL. V shed 3 bases, J shed 1 base, and the junction held 11 bases outside the gene matches. The CDR3 spans 18 residues.

The chain has TRBV5-1 and TRBJ2-7; maybe TRBD1 (5 bases). V dropped 0 bases and J dropped 5 bases, with 12 bases sitting between them. The V gene's germline CDR1 is SGHRS and CDR2 YFSETQ. The CDR3 length is 14 residues. CDR3 amino acids: CASSLGQGGDEQYF. CDR3 nucleotides: TGCGCCAGCAGCTTGGGGCAGGGTGGAGACGAGCAGTACTTC.

The rearrangement joins TRBV24-1 to TRBJ2-1; D unresolved. CDR1 KGHDR and CDR2 SFDVKD come from the germline V gene. Deletions cut 0 bases from V and 7 bases from J, with 6 bases between. The CDR3 is made up of 13 amino acids. The CDR3 DNA follows: TGTGCCACCAGTGATTTGCTACGGAATGAGCAGTTCTTC. This sequence encodes CATSDLLRNEQFF.